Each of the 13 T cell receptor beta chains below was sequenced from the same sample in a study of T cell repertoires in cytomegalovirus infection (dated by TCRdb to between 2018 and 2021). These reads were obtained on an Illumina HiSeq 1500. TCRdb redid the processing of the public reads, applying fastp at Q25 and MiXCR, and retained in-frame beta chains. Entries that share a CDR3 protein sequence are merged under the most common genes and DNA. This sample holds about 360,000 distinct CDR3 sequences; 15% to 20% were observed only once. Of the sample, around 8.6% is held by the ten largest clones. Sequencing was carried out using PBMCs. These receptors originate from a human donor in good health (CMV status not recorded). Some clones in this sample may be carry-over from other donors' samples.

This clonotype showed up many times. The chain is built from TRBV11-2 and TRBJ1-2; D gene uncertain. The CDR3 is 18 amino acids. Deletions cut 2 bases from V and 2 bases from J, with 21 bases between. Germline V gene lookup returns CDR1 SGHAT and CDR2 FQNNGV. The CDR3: CASSLTGQKSAPNYGYTF. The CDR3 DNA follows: TGTGCCAGCAGCTTAACCGGCCAGAAGTCGGCTCCGAACTATGGCTACACCTTC.

The CDR3: CASSLYRGSFYSGELFF. For the CDR3, the DNA is TGTGCCAGCAGCCTCTACAGGGGTTCCTTCTACTCCGGGGAGCTGTTTTTT. This rearrangement joins TRBV11-2 to TRBJ2-2; 7 bases map to TRBD1. The CDR3 runs to 17 residues. Per the germline V gene, CDR1 is SGHAT and CDR2 is FQNNGV. Trimming took 5 bases from V and 6 from J; bases not matched to a gene: 15.

CDR3 nucleotides: TGTGCCAGCAGTTTAGCCGGCGTTACGCAGTATTTT. Protein: CASSLAGVTQYF. The V and J genes are TRBV12-3 or TRBV12-4 and TRBJ2-3; no clear D gene. This CDR3 has 12 residues. V lost 0 bases, J lost 8 bases, and 6 bases lay in between.

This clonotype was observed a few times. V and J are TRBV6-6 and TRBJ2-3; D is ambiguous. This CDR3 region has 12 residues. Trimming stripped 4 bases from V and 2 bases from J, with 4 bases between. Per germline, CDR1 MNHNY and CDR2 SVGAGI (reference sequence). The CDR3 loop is CASSFVTDTQYF. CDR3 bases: TGTGCCAGCAGTTTTGTCACAGATACGCAGTATTTT.

CDR3 sequence (DNA): TGTGCCAGCAGTTTAAGTCCCATAACTATCGGCTACACCTTC. Translation: CASSLSPITIGYTF. V is TRBV12-3 or TRBV12-4 and J is TRBJ1-2; D is uncertain. The CDR3 is 14 residues long. The V and J ends lost 2 bases and 8 bases respectively, with 15 bases between them.

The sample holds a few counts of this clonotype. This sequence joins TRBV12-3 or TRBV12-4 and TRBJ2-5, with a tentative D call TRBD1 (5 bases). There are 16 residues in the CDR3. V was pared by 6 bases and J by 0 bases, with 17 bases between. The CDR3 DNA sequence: TGTGCCAGCAGCCCCCTCCTCGACAGTAACCAAGAGACCCAGTACTTC. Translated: CASSPLLDSNQETQYF.

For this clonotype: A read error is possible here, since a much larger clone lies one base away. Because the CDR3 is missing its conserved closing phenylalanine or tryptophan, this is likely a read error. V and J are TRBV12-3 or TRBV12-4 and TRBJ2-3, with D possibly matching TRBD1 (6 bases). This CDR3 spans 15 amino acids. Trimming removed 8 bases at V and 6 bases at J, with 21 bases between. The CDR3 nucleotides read TGTGCCAGCGCCCCACCGGGGACATCCTTGGATACGCAGTATCTT. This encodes CASAPPGTSLDTQYL.

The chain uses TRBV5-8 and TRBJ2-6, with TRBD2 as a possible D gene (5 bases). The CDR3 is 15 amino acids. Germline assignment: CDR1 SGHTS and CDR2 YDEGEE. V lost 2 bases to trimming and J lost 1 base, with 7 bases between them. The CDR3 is CASSFGGSGANVLTF. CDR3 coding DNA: TGTGCCAGCAGCTTTGGCGGGTCTGGGGCCAACGTCCTGACTTTC. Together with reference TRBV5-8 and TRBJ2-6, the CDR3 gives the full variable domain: EAGVTQSPTHLIKTRGQQATLRCSPISGHTSVYWYQQALGLGLQFLLWYDEGEERNRGNFPPRFSGRQFPNYSSELNVNALELEDSALYLCASSFGGSGANVLTFGAGSRLTVL.

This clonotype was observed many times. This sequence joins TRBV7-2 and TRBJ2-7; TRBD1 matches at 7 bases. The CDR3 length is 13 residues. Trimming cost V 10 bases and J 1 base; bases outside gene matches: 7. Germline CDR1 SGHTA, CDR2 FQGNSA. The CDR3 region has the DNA TGTGCCACCGGGACAGATCTTTCCTACGAGCAGTACTTC. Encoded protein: CATGTDLSYEQYF. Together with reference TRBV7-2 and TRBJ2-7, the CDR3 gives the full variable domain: GAGVSQSPSNKVTEKGKDVELRCDPISGHTALYWYRQSLGQGLEFLIYFQGNSAPDKSGLPSDRFSAERTGGSVSTLTIQRTQQEDSAVYLCATGTDLSYEQYFGPGTRLTVT.

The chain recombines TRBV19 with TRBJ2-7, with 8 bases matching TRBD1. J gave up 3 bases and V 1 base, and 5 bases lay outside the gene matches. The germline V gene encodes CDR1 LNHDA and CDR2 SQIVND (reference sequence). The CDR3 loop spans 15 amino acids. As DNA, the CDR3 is TGTGCCAGTAGTATAGGTGCAGGGGGCGTCTACGAGCAGTACTTC. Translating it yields CASSIGAGGVYEQYF.

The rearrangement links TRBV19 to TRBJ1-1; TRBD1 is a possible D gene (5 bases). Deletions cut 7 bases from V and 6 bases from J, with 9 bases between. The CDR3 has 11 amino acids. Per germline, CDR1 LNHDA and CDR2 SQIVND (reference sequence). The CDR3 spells CASTQGPEAFF. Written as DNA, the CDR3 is TGTGCCAGTACTCAGGGTCCTGAAGCTTTCTTT.

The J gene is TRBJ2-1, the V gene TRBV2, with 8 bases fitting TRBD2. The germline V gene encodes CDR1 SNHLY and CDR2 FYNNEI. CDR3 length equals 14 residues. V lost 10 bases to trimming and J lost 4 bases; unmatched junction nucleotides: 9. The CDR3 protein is CATLPGGGYNEQFF. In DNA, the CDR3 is TGTGCCACCCTCCCCGGGGGGGGATACAATGAGCAGTTCTTC.

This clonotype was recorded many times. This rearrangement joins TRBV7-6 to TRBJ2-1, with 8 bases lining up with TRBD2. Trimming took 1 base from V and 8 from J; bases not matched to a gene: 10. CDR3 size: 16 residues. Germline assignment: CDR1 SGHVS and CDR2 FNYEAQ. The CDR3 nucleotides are TGTGCCAGCAGCTTAGGATTGGGACTAGGGCGGGATGAGCAGTTCTTC. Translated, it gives CASSLGLGLGRDEQFF.